The 24 T cell receptor beta chains below were found in one sample sequenced in a study of blood T cell repertoires in COVID-19. Clones were sequenced by immunoSEQ multiplex PCR, and TCRdb holds only the in-frame ones, with some missing. The sample contains 220,000 or so clones, roughly 90% of which appear only once. The source material was PBMCs or T cells enriched from blood (not recorded which). The receptors shown here come from a young man who had been exposed to COVID-19.

V is TRBV13 and J is TRBJ1-2; a possible D gene is TRBD1 (6 bases). The CDR3 loop spans 13 amino acids. The V gene lost 4 bases and the J gene lost 8 bases, with 14 bases spanning the gap. CDR1 is PRHDT and CDR2 is FYEKMQ in the germline V gene (reference sequence). The CDR3: CASSSVGTNGYTF. CDR3 DNA: TGTGCCAGCAGCTCCGTCGGGACAAACGGCTACACCTTC.

The chain uses TRBV27 and TRBJ1-2; D is unresolved. Germline assignment: CDR1 MNHEY and CDR2 SMNVEV (reference sequence). The CDR3 is 15 amino acids. Trimming cost V 5 bases and J 1 base, with 14 bases left between them. The CDR3 sequence: CASSPAGVFNYGYTF. CDR3 in DNA: TGTGCCAGCAGTCCCGCCGGGGTATTTAACTATGGCTACACCTTC.

The J gene is TRBJ2-2, the V gene TRBV5-6; 11 nucleotides agree with TRBD1. Germline CDR1 reads SGHDT; CDR2 reads YYEEEE. With 2 bases clipped from V and 5 bases from J, the junction kept 5 bases outside the gene matches. The CDR3 is made up of 16 amino acids. The CDR3 reads CASSFLGQGATGELFF. The CDR3 coding sequence is TGTGCCAGCAGCTTTCTAGGACAGGGGGCAACCGGGGAGCTGTTTTTT.

The rearrangement joins TRBV7-2 to TRBJ1-2, with 10 bases lining up with TRBD1. Germline V gene lookup returns CDR1 SGHTA and CDR2 FQGNSA. The CDR3 length is 15 residues. With 6 bases clipped from V and 4 bases from J, the junction kept 8 bases outside the gene matches. CDR3 DNA sequence: TGTGCCAGCAGTTATGACAGGGGGCCTCTCTATGGCTACACCTTC. Its translation is CASSYDRGPLYGYTF.

The rearrangement uses TRBV4-2 and TRBJ2-7, with a weak D call TRBD1 (6 bases). Trimming removed 1 base at V and 7 bases at J, with 20 bases between. The CDR3 is 16 residues long. Per the germline V gene, CDR1 is LGHNA and CDR2 is YNFKEQ. CDR3 in amino acids: CASSQALGGDRREQYF. Written as DNA, the CDR3 is TGTGCCAGCAGCCAAGCTCTTGGGGGCGATCGAAGAGAGCAGTACTTC.

This clone was seen just once. The chain combines TRBV4-1 with TRBJ1-3, with TRBD1 identical over 8 bases. Per the germline V gene, CDR1 is MGHRA and CDR2 is YSYEKL. This CDR3 has 15 amino acids. V lost 4 bases and J lost 2; bases outside the gene matches: 4. CDR3 sequence: CASSRRQGPGNTIYF. The CDR3 DNA follows: TGCGCCAGCAGCCGTCGACAGGGGCCTGGAAACACCATATATTTT.

This chain connects TRBV27 to TRBJ2-7; D is perhaps TRBD2 (5 bases). The CDR3 runs 15 residues. The ends were cut back, 3 bases at V and 0 bases at J, with 12 bases in the middle. Looked up from germline, CDR1 is MNHEY and CDR2 is SMNVEV (reference sequence). In DNA, the CDR3 is TGTGCCAGCAGTTTCTTTCGGGGAAGCTCCTACGAGCAGTACTTC. It yields the protein CASSFFRGSSYEQYF.

The chain carries TRBV6-5 and TRBJ2-3; 10 nucleotides line up with TRBD1. The junction had 5 bases not matched to a gene; V was cut back by 6 bases and J by 2 bases. The CDR3 has 15 amino acids. Germline loops: CDR1 MNHEY, CDR2 SVGAGI. The CDR3 nucleotides read TGTGCCAGCAGGGACAGGGGGATGAACACAGATACGCAGTATTTT. This gives the protein CASRDRGMNTDTQYF.

The chain employs TRBV19 and TRBJ2-3; D not resolved. CDR1 is LNHDA, CDR2 SQIVND, per germline (reference sequence). The V and J ends lost 5 bases and 0 bases respectively, with 9 bases between them. The CDR3 extends over 14 amino acids. CDR3 DNA: TGTGCCAGTAGTGGAAAGAGGAGCACAGATACGCAGTATTTT. Protein: CASSGKRSTDTQYF.

The V and J genes are TRBV5-1 and TRBJ2-5, with D perhaps matching TRBD1 (6 bases). Germline V CDR1 and CDR2: SGHRS, YFSETQ. The CDR3 runs to 14 residues. Trimming stripped 0 bases from V and 4 bases from J, with 10 bases between. CDR3 bases: TGCGCCAGCAGCTTGGGTGCAGGGGTAGAGACCCAGTACTTC. Protein: CASSLGAGVETQYF.

V usage is TRBV5-4 and J usage is TRBJ2-1; 7 nucleotides match TRBD1. V shed 3 bases, J shed 6 bases, and the junction held 9 bases outside the gene matches. Germline loops: CDR1 SGHNT, CDR2 YYREEE (reference sequence). The CDR3 totals 15 residues. In nucleotides, the CDR3 is TGTGCCAGCAGCTCCCCGGGACAGAAAATCAATGAGCAGTTCTTC. This translates into CASSSPGQKINEQFF.

This chain joins TRBV29-1 and TRBJ2-1, with D perhaps TRBD2 (6 bases). CDR1 SQVTM and CDR2 ANQGSEA come from the germline V gene. This CDR3 spans 12 amino acids. V lost 2 bases and J 14 bases, leaving 16 bases between the germline ends. The CDR3 loop reads CSVEPWDFREFF. DNA of the CDR3: TGCAGCGTTGAACCCTGGGACTTCCGGGAGTTCTTC.

This chain connects TRBV9 to TRBJ1-5, with a tentative D call TRBD1 (6 bases). Deletions cut 0 bases from V and 1 base from J, with 8 bases between. The CDR3 runs to 15 residues. Germline V gene lookup returns CDR1 SGDLS and CDR2 YYNGEE. This CDR3 is CASSVVDRSNQPQHF. The CDR3 nucleotides read TGTGCCAGCAGCGTAGTGGACAGAAGCAATCAGCCCCAGCATTTT.

The rearrangement uses TRBV9 and TRBJ1-2; 8 nucleotides align to TRBD1. The CDR3 length is 12 residues. In germline, CDR1 is SGDLS, CDR2 YYNGEE. The V and J ends lost 6 bases and 8 bases, in that order; junction bases with no gene match: 6. The CDR3 sequence is CASNQGAWGYTF. CDR3 in DNA: TGTGCCAGCAACCAGGGGGCTTGGGGCTACACCTTC. The full variable domain, completed using reference TRBV9 and TRBJ1-2, is DSGVTQTPKHLITATGQRVTLRCSPRSGDLSVYWYQQSLDQGLQFLIQYYNGEERAKGNILERFSAQQFPDLHSELNLSSLELGDSALYFCASNQGAWGYTFGSGTRLTVV.

The chain links TRBV19 to TRBJ2-2, with TRBD2 matching 13 bases. The V gene's germline CDR1 is LNHDA and CDR2 SQIVND (reference sequence). The CDR3 contains 17 residues. With 4 bases clipped from V and 5 bases from J, the junction kept 7 bases outside the gene matches. CDR3 residues: CASSKGLAGRTTGELFF. The CDR3 region has the DNA TGTGCCAGTAGTAAGGGACTAGCGGGGCGTACTACCGGGGAGCTGTTTTTT.

The rearrangement links TRBV19 to TRBJ2-2; D is perhaps TRBD2 (6 bases). Trimming removed 7 bases at V and 5 bases at J, with 20 bases between. Per germline, CDR1 LNHDA and CDR2 SQIVND (reference sequence). This CDR3 region has 16 residues. CDR3 region: CASIMKVGTPTGELFF. For the CDR3, the DNA is TGTGCCAGTATTATGAAGGTGGGGACTCCTACCGGGGAGCTGTTTTTT.

The chain employs TRBV20-1 and TRBJ1-2; no clear D gene. The length of the CDR3 is 11 residues. The germline V gene has CDR1 DFQATT and CDR2 SNEGSKA (reference sequence). Deletions cut 7 bases from V and 6 bases from J, with 12 bases between. CDR3 protein: CSGDVADGYTF. The CDR3 DNA is TGCAGTGGCGACGTGGCGGATGGCTACACCTTC.

This chain uses TRBV6-2 or TRBV6-3 with TRBJ2-1, with a possible D match to TRBD1 (6 bases). The CDR3 length is 14 residues. Germline V gene lookup returns CDR1 MNHEY and CDR2 SVGEGT. The germline V and J ends were trimmed by 0 bases and 8 bases, with 11 bases remaining between them. CDR3 loop: CASSYSVGAYEQFF. CDR3 bases: TGTGCCAGCAGTTACTCCGTGGGGGCTTATGAGCAGTTCTTC.

The chain recombines TRBV5-5 with TRBJ1-4; possibly TRBD1 for D (5 bases). Trimming cost V 2 bases and J 6 bases, with 14 bases left between them. The CDR3 totals 15 residues. Germline values: CDR1 SGHKS, CDR2 YYEKEE (reference sequence). This CDR3 is CASSFVGAIDEKLFF. The CDR3 DNA sequence: TGTGCCAGCAGCTTCGTAGGGGCCATTGATGAAAAACTGTTTTTT.

The CDR3 DNA is TGTGCTCGGACGGAGGGCACGCAAGATAATTCACCCCTCCACTTT. Encoded protein: CARTEGTQDNSPLHF. The chain is built from TRBV30 and TRBJ1-6; D remains ambiguous. CDR3 size: 15 residues. Germline values: CDR1 GTSNPN, CDR2 SVGIG (reference sequence).

This chain connects TRBV10-3 to TRBJ1-1; 10 positions agree with TRBD1. The germline V gene encodes CDR1 ENHRY and CDR2 SYGVKD. This CDR3 has 15 amino acids. J lost 3 bases, V lost 5 bases, and 6 bases had no gene match. DNA of the CDR3: TGTGCCATCAGTAGACAGGGGGCGGTAGACACTGAAGCTTTCTTT. Encoded protein: CAISRQGAVDTEAFF.

The V call is TRBV6-1, the J call TRBJ1-6, with 8 bases lining up with TRBD1. In germline, CDR1 is MNHNS, CDR2 SASEGT. The CDR3 covers 16 residues. V was clipped by 4 bases and J by 4 bases; unmatched bases: 6. CDR3 amino acids: CASSGQGALYNSPLHF. The CDR3 region has the DNA TGTGCCAGCAGTGGGCAGGGGGCTCTGTATAATTCACCCCTCCACTTT.

This chain's CDR3 is CASSEALEVTEAFF. The CDR3 DNA is TGTGCCAGCAGTGAAGCGCTGGAGGTCACTGAAGCTTTCTTT. The chain combines TRBV6-1 with TRBJ1-1; D call uncertain. The CDR3 sequence is 14 residues long. Trimming removed 0 bases at V and 4 bases at J, with 9 bases between. Germline V CDR1 and CDR2: MNHNS, SASEGT.

The V and J genes are TRBV30 and TRBJ1-2; TRBD1 agrees at 10 bases. The V and J ends lost 3 bases and 8 bases, in that order; junction bases with no gene match: 9. The CDR3 length is 14 residues. Per germline, CDR1 GTSNPN and CDR2 SVGIG (reference sequence). Here the CDR3 DNA reads TGTGCCTGGAGCAAGGCCGGGACAGGGGAAGGCTACACCTTC. This translates into CAWSKAGTGEGYTF.